The clone carrying this T cell receptor beta chain turned up a few times. Its antigen is not identified. Germline values: CDR1 SGHAT, CDR2 FQNNGV. The CDR3 is 14 residues long. J was trimmed by 3 bases and V by 9 bases; bases with no gene match: 5. The sample is drawn from a study of molecular identifiers for immune sequencing clone quantification. Study results and limitations: Identical TCR molecules sharing a barcode could underestimate highly expanded clone sizes.

Libraries of bulk TCR were made by previously described methods (with listed TCR primers). TCRdb itself ran the PCR reads through MiXCR, one entry per CDR3 protein. Seen here are 400,000 to 600,000 distinct CDR3 sequences, roughly 24% observed once, and the top ten hold 0.76%. The V gene is TRBV11-2, the J gene TRBJ2-3; 11 bases are a match to TRBD2. Sequenced: naive CD8+ T cells from blood, with Jurkat cell RNA spiked in. Subset here: FACS-sorted CD8+CD4-CCR7+CD45RA+ naive T cells. The sequence came from a human donor in good health. Some libraries in this study had Jurkat cell RNA spiked in. The CDR3 DNA reads TGTGCCAGTAGCGGGGGGGCCCCTACAGATACGCAGTATTTT. As protein: CASSGGAPTDTQYF.